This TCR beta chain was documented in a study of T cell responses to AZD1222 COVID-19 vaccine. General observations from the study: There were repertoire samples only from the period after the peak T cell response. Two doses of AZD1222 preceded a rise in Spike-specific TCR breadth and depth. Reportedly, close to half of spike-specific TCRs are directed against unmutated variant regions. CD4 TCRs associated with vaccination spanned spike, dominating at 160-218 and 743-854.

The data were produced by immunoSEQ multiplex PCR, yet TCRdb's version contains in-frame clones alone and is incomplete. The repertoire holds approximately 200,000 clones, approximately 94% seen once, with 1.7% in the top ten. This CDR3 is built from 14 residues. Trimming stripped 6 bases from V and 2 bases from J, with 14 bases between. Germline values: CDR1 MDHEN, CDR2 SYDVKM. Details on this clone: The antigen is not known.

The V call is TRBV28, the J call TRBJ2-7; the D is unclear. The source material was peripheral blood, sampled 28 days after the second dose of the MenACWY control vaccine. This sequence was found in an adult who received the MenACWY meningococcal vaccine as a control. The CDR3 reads CASSLDSEAYEQYF. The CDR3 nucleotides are TGTGCCAGCAGCCTCGACTCCGAAGCCTACGAGCAGTACTTC.